Below are 26 T cell receptor beta chains sequenced from a single sample in a study of vaccination effects on CD4 cells after COVID-19. Their recognized antigens are unknown. This table comes from immunoSEQ multiplex PCR, and its TCRdb copy is limited to in-frame clones, with some not included. The sample lists tens of thousands of clones; roughly four fifths were seen once. Prior to sequencing, the ViraFEST assay stimulated PBMC with viral peptide pools, which expanded the antigen-specific CD4+ T cells. On approximately day 9 of culture, CD4+ T cells were separated out. Nucleocapsid antibodies were negative in the vaccine recipients, who had never had SARS-CoV-2 infection. Sequencing was performed on CD4+ T cells from PBMCs cultured with HCoV-NL63 spike peptides, taken before COVID-19 vaccination. The receptors here all came from a human donor who received a COVID-19 vaccine.

J is TRBJ2-5 and V is TRBV7-2; D perhaps matches TRBD1 (6 bases). The CDR3 is made up of 14 amino acids. Trimming pared 2 bases from V and 5 bases from J, leaving 12 bases between. The germline gives CDR1 SGHTA, CDR2 FQGNSA. CDR3 bases: TGTGCCAGCAGCTTAAGCAGGGGTGGGGAGACCCAGTACTTC. Translating it yields CASSLSRGGETQYF.

The chain employs TRBV11-2 and TRBJ1-2; D call uncertain. The germline gives CDR1 SGHAT, CDR2 FQNNGV. The germline V and J ends were trimmed by 1 base and 2 bases, with 11 bases remaining between them. This CDR3 comprises 15 residues. The CDR3 spells CASSLGGAGNYGYTF. CDR3 bases: TGTGCCAGCAGCTTAGGAGGCGCGGGGAACTATGGCTACACCTTC.

V gene TRBV12-2 combines with J gene TRBJ1-4. TRBV12-2 is a recognized pseudogene. The CDR3 contains 23 residues. This CDR3 is CASRLNDRPEVRVRWRDNEKLFF. The CDR3 region has the DNA TGTGCAAGTCGCCTGAATGACAGGCCGGAGGTCAGGGTTAGATGGAGGGACAATGAAAAACTGTTTTTT.

The chain employs TRBV25-1 and TRBJ1-2; 10 nucleotides line up with TRBD1. V lost 0 bases to trimming and J lost 8 bases; unmatched junction nucleotides: 6. Germline-derived CDR1 and CDR2 are MGHDK and SYGVNS. The CDR3 sequence is 15 residues long. The CDR3 coding sequence is TGTGCCAGCAGTGAATATGGGACAGGGGATTTGGGCTACACCTTC. This gives the protein CASSEYGTGDLGYTF.

V and J are TRBV2 and TRBJ1-2, with D possibly TRBD1 on 5 matching bases. V was cut by 6 bases and J by 4 bases, with 15 bases left in between. The CDR3 has 14 amino acids. The germline gives CDR1 SNHLY, CDR2 FYNNEI. The CDR3 region is CASRGQSDVYGYTF. CDR3 in DNA: TGTGCCAGCAGGGGGCAGTCGGATGTCTATGGCTACACCTTC.

The J gene is TRBJ2-5, the V gene TRBV27; the match to TRBD1 covers 9 bases. The CDR3 extends over 16 amino acids. Germline CDR1 reads MNHEY; CDR2 reads SMNVEV (reference sequence). V shed 2 bases and J 5 bases; nucleotides not matched to a gene: 9. As DNA, the CDR3 is TGTGCCAGCAGTTTAAAAGGGACAGGGATCCGGGAGACCCAGTACTTC. As protein: CASSLKGTGIRETQYF.

The chain combines TRBV19 with TRBJ2-2; D is uncertain. Trimming pared 5 bases from V and 0 bases from J, leaving 7 bases between. The CDR3 spans 14 residues. CDR1 and CDR2 from the germline V gene are LNHDA and SQIVND (reference sequence). CDR3: CASSYGSNTGELFF. CDR3 sequence (DNA): TGTGCCAGTAGTTACGGATCGAACACCGGGGAGCTGTTTTTT.

This chain connects TRBV5-1 to TRBJ2-1; 7 bases map to TRBD1. Trimming removed 1 base from V and 5 bases from J; junction bases left unmatched: 6. CDR1 is SGHRS, CDR2 YFSETQ, per germline. The CDR3 length is 15 residues. CDR3 amino acids: CASSLLAGGNNEQFF. CDR3 nucleotide sequence: TGCGCCAGCAGCTTGTTGGCAGGGGGAAACAATGAGCAGTTCTTC.

The rearrangement joins TRBV28 to TRBJ2-5; the match to TRBD1 covers 7 bases. The CDR3 extends over 13 amino acids. From germline, CDR1 is MDHEN and CDR2 SYDVKM. The J segment lost 5 bases and the V segment lost 6 bases, leaving 6 bases of the junction unmatched. CDR3 loop: CASRITGVETQYF. The CDR3 bases are TGTGCCAGCAGAATAACAGGGGTGGAGACCCAGTACTTC.

CDR3 amino acids: CASSLPKGAETQYF. CDR3 in DNA: TGCGCCAGCAGCTTGCCCAAGGGGGCCGAGACCCAGTACTTC. The chain is built from TRBV5-1 and TRBJ2-5; 7 positions match TRBD1. Germline V gene sequence: CDR1 SGHRS, CDR2 YFSETQ. This CDR3 is built from 14 residues. Trimming removed 1 base from V and 5 bases from J; junction bases left unmatched: 5.

Written as DNA, the CDR3 is TGTGCCAGCAGCCAAGGAGGAGCGCGCACAGATACGCAGTATTTT. Translation: CASSQGGARTDTQYF. The chain couples TRBV14 to TRBJ2-3; D remains unclear. Trimming cost V 1 base and J 1 base, with 9 bases left between them. Per germline, CDR1 SGHDN and CDR2 FVKESK. The CDR3 has 15 residues.

J is TRBJ1-3 and V is TRBV30; D is unclear. The CDR3 length is 14 residues. Deletions cut 0 bases from V and 0 bases from J, with 6 bases between. CDR1 is GTSNPN and CDR2 is SVGIG in the germline V gene (reference sequence). DNA for the CDR3: TGTGCCTGGAGTGTCTGGGACTCTGGAAACACCATATATTTT. It codes for CAWSVWDSGNTIYF.

The genes are TRBV15 and TRBJ2-4, with a weak D call TRBD1 (5 bases). CDR1 and CDR2 (germline): LNHNV, YYDKDF (reference sequence). The V gene lost 3 bases and the J gene lost 0 bases, with 12 bases spanning the gap. CDR3 length equals 16 residues. Here the CDR3 reads CATSSQGQLAKNIQYF. In DNA, the CDR3 is TGTGCCACCAGCAGTCAGGGCCAGCTAGCCAAAAACATTCAGTACTTC.

This clone was counted between two and nine times. The chain combines TRBV4-1 with TRBJ2-5; 7 nucleotides agree with TRBD2. In germline, CDR1 is MGHRA, CDR2 YSYEKL. Trimming took 4 bases from V and 2 from J; bases not matched to a gene: 1. The CDR3 runs 13 residues. The CDR3 here is CASSRGGQETQYF. In nucleotides, the CDR3 is TGCGCCAGCAGCCGGGGGGGGCAAGAGACCCAGTACTTC.

V gene TRBV18 combines with J gene TRBJ1-2, with D maybe TRBD1 (6 bases). The germline V gene has CDR1 KGHSH and CDR2 LQKENI. V lost 0 bases and J 4 bases, leaving 9 bases between the germline ends. CDR3 length: 14 amino acids. CDR3 nucleotides: TGTGCCAGCTCACCACCCCCAGGGGCCTATGGCTACACCTTC. It codes for CASSPPPGAYGYTF.

For the CDR3, the DNA is TGTGCCACCAGTGACTGGACAGGAGGGAGCACCGGGGAGCTGTTTTTT. As protein: CATSDWTGGSTGELFF. This chain uses TRBV24-1 with TRBJ2-2, with TRBD1 as a possible D gene (7 bases). Germline-derived CDR1 and CDR2 are KGHDR and SFDVKD. V lost 4 bases and J lost 4, with 15 bases in between. The CDR3 sequence is 16 residues long.

This clone has a single count. The J gene is TRBJ1-1, the V gene TRBV7-8, with D possibly matching TRBD1 (6 bases). V was pared by 0 bases and J by 5 bases, with 22 bases between. The length of the CDR3 is 18 residues. Looked up from germline, CDR1 is SGHVS and CDR2 is FQNEAQ. CDR3 sequence reads: CASSLAGTGQLLGTEAFF. The CDR3 DNA follows: TGTGCCAGCAGCTTAGCGGGAACAGGGCAATTGCTGGGTACTGAAGCTTTCTTT.

This clone was seen only a few times. The J gene is TRBJ1-4, the V gene TRBV2; D is uncertain. The CDR3 has 11 residues. V was cut by 4 bases and J by 8 bases, with 5 bases left in between. Looked up from germline, CDR1 is SNHLY and CDR2 is FYNNEI. CDR3 DNA sequence: TGTGCCAGCAGTGTCAAGGAAAAACTGTTTTTT. It translates to CASSVKEKLFF.

The chain combines TRBV28 with TRBJ1-3; D remains unclear. Trimming stripped 7 bases from V and 0 bases from J, with 13 bases between. CDR1 is MDHEN and CDR2 is SYDVKM in the germline V gene. The CDR3 extends over 15 amino acids. The CDR3 sequence: CASTLRPLSGNTIYF. The DNA of the CDR3 is TGTGCCAGCACCTTACGACCCCTCTCTGGAAACACCATATATTTT.

This clone was observed a handful of times. This chain links TRBV12-3 or TRBV12-4 with TRBJ2-3; tentative D call: TRBD1 (5 bases). The V end lost 7 bases, the J end lost 7 bases, and 12 bases lay between the germline ends. The CDR3 is 12 amino acids. CDR3 DNA sequence: TGTGCCAGCAACCAGGGTATAAATACGCAGTATTTT. Its translation: CASNQGINTQYF.

V and J are TRBV5-1 and TRBJ2-2, with 8 bases identical to TRBD1. The CDR3 runs to 16 residues. The ends lost 4 bases at V and 0 bases at J; junction bases unmatched: 5. Per germline, CDR1 SGHRS and CDR2 YFSETQ. This CDR3 is CASSLRTGPNTGELFF. In DNA form, the CDR3 reads TGCGCCAGCAGCCTGAGGACAGGGCCGAACACCGGGGAGCTGTTTTTT.

The rearrangement links TRBV5-1 to TRBJ1-1; no clear D. V lost 4 bases to trimming and J lost 1 base, with 11 bases between them. The CDR3 is 14 residues long. Germline V gene data show CDR1 as SGHRS and CDR2 as YFSETQ. As DNA, the CDR3 is TGCGCCAGCAGCGAAGATAGACAGAACACTGAAGCTTTCTTT. It is translated as CASSEDRQNTEAFF.

This chain uses TRBV7-3 with TRBJ1-1; the D gene is possibly TRBD1 (6 bases). The CDR3 is 14 amino acids. The germline CDR1 and CDR2 sequences are SGHTA and FQGTGA. V was shortened by 0 bases and J by 3 bases, with 8 bases between the two germline ends. CDR3 nucleotide sequence: TGTGCCAGCAGCTTAACCCAGGGGTACACTGAAGCTTTCTTT. Translating gives CASSLTQGYTEAFF.

In its sample, this clone was seen once. V usage is TRBV7-8 and J usage is TRBJ2-3; D is unresolved. The CDR3 totals 16 residues. Trimming removed 5 bases from V and 0 bases from J, with 15 bases in between. CDR1 and CDR2 from the germline V gene are SGHVS and FQNEAQ. DNA for the CDR3: TGTGCCAGCAGCCCCCCCGGCGGAACCAGCACAGATACGCAGTATTTT. Its translation is CASSPPGGTSTDTQYF. Together with reference TRBV7-8 and TRBJ2-3, the CDR3 gives the full variable domain: GAGVSQSPRYKVAKRGQDVALRCDPISGHVSLFWYQQALGQGPEFLTYFQNEAQLDKSGLPSDRFFAERPEGSVSTLKIQRTQQEDSAVYLCASSPPGGTSTDTQYFGPGTRLTVL.

The gene calls are TRBV20-1 and TRBJ2-7; tentative D call: TRBD2 (5 bases). In germline, CDR1 is DFQATT, CDR2 SNEGSKA (reference sequence). The V end was cut by 5 bases, the J end by 0 bases, with 14 bases between. The CDR3 is 14 residues long. The CDR3 here is CSARGEPASYEQYV. The CDR3 bases are TGCAGTGCTCGTGGGGAGCCTGCCTCCTACGAGCAGTACGTC.

This clone appeared a single time. CDR3 sequence (DNA): TGCGCCAGCAGCCCGACAGGGAACACCGGGGAGCTGTTTTTT. Translation: CASSPTGNTGELFF. This chain joins TRBV5-1 and TRBJ2-2; tentative D call: TRBD1 (6 bases). The CDR3 is made up of 14 amino acids. Trimming took off 4 bases at V and 1 base at J, with 8 bases between the two ends. Per germline, CDR1 SGHRS and CDR2 YFSETQ.